This TCR beta chain originates from a study of blood T cells in healthy people across ages. Only a few counts were recorded for this clonotype. Its antigen is as yet unknown. The CDR3 has 15 amino acids. Germline CDR1 reads SGDLS; CDR2 reads YYNGEE. J gave up 3 bases and V 3 bases, and 4 bases lay outside the gene matches. Whole-study findings and limits: Using unsorted PBMCs precluded a conclusive naive versus antigen-experienced comparison.

A J-beta primer mix and a sample-barcoded 5' primer were used in a second PCR of roughly 6 to 12 cycles. Each cDNA molecule, via a template-switch adaptor with 12 random nucleotides, was tagged. TCRdb reprocessed the 5' RACE reads via MiXCR and lists one record per CDR3 protein. The repertoire consists of over 500,000 distinct CDR3 sequences, with over 40% occurring once and the leading ten covering roughly 13%. In each sample, at least 6.5 million PBMCs were isolated. RNA extraction gave at least 5.5 micrograms of total RNA per sample. This TCR derives from a woman of 80 years or more in good health. The chain employs TRBV9 and TRBJ2-2; 8 positions agree with TRBD1. The sequenced sample consisted of blood. This chain's CDR3 is CASSGQGRYTGELFF. The CDR3 DNA sequence: TGTGCCAGCAGCGGACAGGGGCGTTACACCGGGGAGCTGTTTTTT.